One sample yielded the 23 T cell receptor beta chains listed below, sequenced in a study of CD4 T cells in relation to SARS-CoV-2 and coronaviruses. Libraries were prepared by immunoSEQ multiplex PCR; TCRdb keeps only in-frame clonotypes and omits some of them. The data contain about 25,000 clones, roughly 71% of them seen just once; the ten biggest clones take up under 15%. These receptors' targets are unknown. Before the COVID-19 pandemic, during about 2011-2019, CD4+ T cells were taken from unexposed donors. CD4+ T cells were isolated from the cells after more than nine days of culture. Sequenced sample: CD4+ T cells from PBMCs, cultured in vitro. Receptors were obtained from a human donor in good health.

This chain joins TRBV7-9 and TRBJ1-2; a weak D match, TRBD1 (6 bases). Germline CDR1 reads SEHNR; CDR2 reads FQNEAQ (reference sequence). The length of the CDR3 is 15 residues. The V and J ends lost 10 bases and 6 bases respectively, with 24 bases between them. CDR3 sequence reads: CATTAYRGAGNGYTF. CDR3 nucleotide sequence: TGTGCCACCACAGCTTACCGGGGGGCAGGGAATGGCTACACCTTC. Combining the CDR3 with reference TRBV7-9 and TRBJ1-2 gives the whole variable domain DTGVSQNPRHKITKRGQNVTFRCDPISEHNRLYWYRQTLGQGPEFLTYFQNEAQLEKSRLLSDRFSAERPKGSFSTLEIQRTEQGDSAMYLCATTAYRGAGNGYTFGSGTRLTVV.

V is TRBV19 and J is TRBJ1-6; the D is unclear. The V end lost 3 bases, the J end lost 1 base, and 4 bases lay between the germline ends. The CDR3 is 14 residues long. The germline V gene has CDR1 LNHDA and CDR2 SQIVND (reference sequence). CDR3 loop: CASSMGSYNSPLHF. CDR3 sequence (DNA): TGTGCCAGTAGTATGGGATCCTATAATTCACCCCTCCACTTT. Looking up the rest from reference TRBV19 and TRBJ1-6 gives the full variable domain: DGGITQSPKYLFRKEGQNVTLSCEQNLNHDAMYWYRQDPGQGLRLIYYSQIVNDFQKGDIAEGYSVSREKKESFPLTVTSAQKNPTAFYLCASSMGSYNSPLHFGNGTRLTVT.

The chain links TRBV5-1 to TRBJ2-3; D is ambiguous. Trimming pared 0 bases from V and 6 bases from J, leaving 17 bases between. The CDR3 sequence is 16 residues long. CDR1 and CDR2 (germline): SGHRS, YFSETQ. The CDR3 DNA follows: TGCGCCAGCAGCTTGGAAGCTACCAGACCCCCCGATACGCAGTATTTT. Its translation is CASSLEATRPPDTQYF.

V usage is TRBV7-9 and J usage is TRBJ2-3, with TRBD1 as a possible D gene (6 bases). The V end lost 5 bases, the J end lost 0 bases, and 12 bases lay between the germline ends. Germline assignment: CDR1 SEHNR and CDR2 FQNEAQ (reference sequence). This CDR3 comprises 15 residues. Here the CDR3 DNA reads TGTGCCAGCAGCCGTGGACAGCCTAGCACAGATACGCAGTATTTT. Translated, it gives CASSRGQPSTDTQYF.

This chain connects TRBV21-1 to TRBJ1-6. TRBV21-1 is a pseudogene. The CDR3 has 16 residues. The CDR3 sequence is CASSRKEIRANSPLHF. CDR3 DNA: TGTGCCAGCAGCAGAAAGGAGATTAGGGCAAATTCACCCCTCCACTTT.

V is TRBV28 and J is TRBJ1-3; 7 nucleotides agree with TRBD1. CDR1 and CDR2 (germline): MDHEN, SYDVKM. The CDR3 is made up of 14 amino acids. Germline trimming cut 5 bases from V and 2 bases from J; bases unmatched to any gene: 3. CDR3 in DNA: TGTGCCAGCAGTGCCACAGGGGCTGGAAACACCATATATTTT. This encodes CASSATGAGNTIYF.

V gene TRBV2 combines with J gene TRBJ2-3; tentatively, D is TRBD2 (6 bases). The CDR3 is 13 amino acids. Germline CDR1 reads SNHLY; CDR2 reads FYNNEI. Trimming pared 6 bases from V and 3 bases from J, leaving 10 bases between. CDR3 in DNA: TGTGCCAGCAGGGAGCGGGCGACAGATACGCAGTATTTT. Residues: CASRERATDTQYF.

V usage is TRBV5-5 and J usage is TRBJ2-7, with D perhaps TRBD1 (6 bases). V shed 0 bases and J shed 0 bases, with 16 bases lying between them. The CDR3 runs 17 residues. Germline V gene sequence: CDR1 SGHKS, CDR2 YYEKEE (reference sequence). The CDR3 sequence is CASSLGQAAINSYEQYF. The CDR3 DNA is TGTGCCAGCAGCTTGGGACAGGCCGCGATAAACTCCTACGAGCAGTACTTC.

V usage is TRBV5-4 and J usage is TRBJ2-1; the D gene could be TRBD1 or TRBD2 (5 bases each). This CDR3 region has 13 residues. Trimming stripped 3 bases from V and 15 bases from J, with 19 bases between. Germline V gene data show CDR1 as SGHNT and CDR2 as YYREEE (reference sequence). The CDR3 protein is CASSSIPGALPFF. In DNA, the CDR3 is TGTGCCAGCAGCTCCATTCCCGGGGCCCTCCCGTTCTTC.

The V call is TRBV13, the J call TRBJ2-3; 10 nucleotides match TRBD2. Germline V gene data show CDR1 as PRHDT and CDR2 as FYEKMQ (reference sequence). Trimming cost V 6 bases and J 2 bases; bases outside gene matches: 5. The CDR3 is 15 amino acids. The DNA of the CDR3 is TGTGCCAGCAGTCTAGCGGGAGCTAACACAGATACGCAGTATTTT. Translated, it gives CASSLAGANTDTQYF.

This clone was observed once. V is TRBV18 and J is TRBJ2-1; D gene uncertain. The CDR3 runs 16 residues. Trimming cost V 2 bases and J 0 bases, with 11 bases left between them. The germline CDR1 and CDR2 sequences are KGHSH and LQKENI. For the CDR3, the DNA is TGTGCCAGCTCACCAGAGATTTCGAGCTCCTACAATGAGCAGTTCTTC. Its protein is CASSPEISSSYNEQFF.

This clone is classed as medium-sized. The chain couples TRBV19 to TRBJ2-5; 8 bases match TRBD2. The V and J ends lost 5 bases and 4 bases, in that order; junction bases with no gene match: 6. The CDR3 consists of 14 residues. Germline V CDR1 and CDR2: LNHDA, SQIVND (reference sequence). CDR3 nucleotide sequence: TGTGCCAGTAGTCCCCTTAGCGGGACAGAGACCCAGTACTTC. Translating it yields CASSPLSGTETQYF.

The CDR3 sequence: CATKRGYEQYF. CDR3 bases: TGTGCCACTAAACGGGGTTACGAGCAGTACTTC. This rearrangement joins TRBV2 to TRBJ2-7; tentative D call: TRBD2 (5 bases). The CDR3 runs to 11 residues. Germline CDR1 SNHLY, CDR2 FYNNEI. Trimming took off 10 bases at V and 4 bases at J, with 11 bases between the two ends. The complete variable domain, with remaining parts taken from reference TRBV2 and TRBJ2-7, reads EPEVTQTPSHQVTQMGQEVILRCVPISNHLYFYWYRQILGQKVEFLVSFYNNEISEKSEIFDDQFSVERPDGSNFTLKIRSTKLEDSAMYFCATKRGYEQYFGPGTRLTVT.

The chain links TRBV3-1 (or the pseudogene TRBV3-2) to TRBJ1-1; D is undetermined. Trimming took off 2 bases at V and 1 base at J, with 8 bases between the two ends. CDR3 length: 14 amino acids. Germline V gives CDR1 LGHDT, CDR2 YNNKEL (reference sequence). CDR3 protein: CASSQWAGNTEAFF. CDR3 in DNA: TGTGCCAGCAGCCAATGGGCAGGGAACACTGAAGCTTTCTTT.

CDR3 nucleotides: TGTGCCAGCTGGGACAGCGAAGAGACCCAGTACTTC. As protein: CASWDSEETQYF. This chain links TRBV27 with TRBJ2-5, with TRBD1 identical over 7 bases. CDR3 length: 12 amino acids. CDR1 is MNHEY, CDR2 SMNVEV, per germline (reference sequence). After removal of 8 bases from V and 3 bases from J, the junction contained 3 bases not matched to a gene.

CDR3 coding DNA: TGTGCCATCAGTGAACTAGCGGGGGGGCCCTACGAGCAGTACTTC. Protein: CAISELAGGPYEQYF. The V call is TRBV10-3, the J call TRBJ2-7, with 13 bases aligning to TRBD2. After removal of 3 bases from V and 2 bases from J, the junction contained 1 base not matched to a gene. The germline V gene has CDR1 ENHRY and CDR2 SYGVKD. CDR3 size: 15 residues.

This clone was picked up one time. The rearrangement uses TRBV6-6 and TRBJ1-5; D is unclear. Trimming removed 6 bases from V and 4 bases from J, with 13 bases in between. This CDR3 spans 14 amino acids. Germline CDR1 MNHNY, CDR2 SVGAGI (reference sequence). The CDR3 is CASSPDGENQPQHF. For the CDR3, the DNA is TGTGCCAGCAGCCCCGACGGGGAAAATCAGCCCCAGCATTTT.

The chain employs TRBV9 and TRBJ1-1; maybe TRBD1 (6 bases). Germline CDR1 is SGDLS and CDR2 is YYNGEE. V lost 2 bases and J lost 8, with 19 bases in between. The CDR3 runs to 15 residues. The chain's CDR3 is CASSVELRGVGEAFF. CDR3 nucleotides: TGTGCCAGCAGCGTTGAACTTAGGGGGGTGGGGGAAGCTTTCTTT.

The CDR3 DNA reads TGTGCCAGCAGGAAACCTGGGGGGACACTGGCCTACGAGCAGTACTTC. Its translation: CASRKPGGTLAYEQYF. The chain is built from TRBV27 and TRBJ2-7; D possibly matches TRBD1 or TRBD2 (6 bases each). The CDR3 sequence is 16 residues long. V lost 6 bases, J lost 2 bases, and 20 bases lay in between. Germline V CDR1 and CDR2: MNHEY, SMNVEV (reference sequence).

This chain connects TRBV6-6 to TRBJ2-3; TRBD2 might be the D (5 bases). V was cut by 6 bases and J by 2 bases, with 18 bases left in between. The CDR3 is 16 amino acids. The germline gives CDR1 MNHNY, CDR2 SVGAGI (reference sequence). The DNA for the CDR3 is TGTGCCAGCAGGTCCCGAATCGGACTTACCACAGATACGCAGTATTTT. It codes for CASRSRIGLTTDTQYF.

This clone was seen once. The chain couples TRBV11-2 to TRBJ2-1; D uncertain. The CDR3 contains 13 residues. Trimming shortened V by 1 base and J by 7 bases, and 8 bases separated the two germline ends. Germline CDR1 reads SGHAT; CDR2 reads FQNNGV. The CDR3 region is CASSLGSINEQFF. The CDR3 coding sequence is TGTGCCAGCAGCTTAGGTTCAATAAATGAGCAGTTCTTC.

The J gene is TRBJ2-7, the V gene TRBV7-9, with 11 nucleotides matching TRBD1. Trimming at V came to 1 base and at J to 6 bases, leaving 2 bases not matched to a gene. The CDR3 covers 14 residues. Germline V gene sequence: CDR1 SEHNR, CDR2 FQNEAQ (reference sequence). Here the CDR3 DNA reads TGTGCCAGCAGCTTAGGCGGGACAGGGGGCGAGCAGTACTTC. Its protein is CASSLGGTGGEQYF.

This chain links TRBV2 with TRBJ2-7; D ambiguous. The CDR3 consists of 14 residues. Trimming removed 6 bases at V and 1 base at J, with 13 bases between. Germline V lookup: CDR1 SNHLY, CDR2 FYNNEI. CDR3 in DNA: TGTGCCAGCAGCCTAGGAGTCCGATCCTACGAGCAGTACTTC. It specifies CASSLGVRSYEQYF.